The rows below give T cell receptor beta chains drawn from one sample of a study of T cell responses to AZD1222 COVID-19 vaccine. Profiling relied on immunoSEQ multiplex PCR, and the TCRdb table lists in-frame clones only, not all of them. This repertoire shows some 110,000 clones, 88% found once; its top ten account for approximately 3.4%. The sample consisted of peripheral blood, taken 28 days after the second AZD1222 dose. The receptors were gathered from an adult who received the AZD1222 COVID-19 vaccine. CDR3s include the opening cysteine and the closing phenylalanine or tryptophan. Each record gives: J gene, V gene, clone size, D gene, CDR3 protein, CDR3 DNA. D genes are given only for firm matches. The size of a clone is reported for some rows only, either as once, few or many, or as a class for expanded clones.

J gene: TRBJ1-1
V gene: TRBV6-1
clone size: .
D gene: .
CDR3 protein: CASSEAPGSRAFF
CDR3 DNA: TGTGCCAGCAGTGAAGCGCCGGGCAGCCGCGCTTTCTTT

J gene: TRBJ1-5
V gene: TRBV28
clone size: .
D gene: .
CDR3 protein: CASRDEVKRDQPQHF
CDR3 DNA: TGTGCCAGCAGGGACGAAGTAAAGAGAGATCAGCCCCAGCATTTT

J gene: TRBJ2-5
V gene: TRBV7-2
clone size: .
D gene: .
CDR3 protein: CASSLTGVGEKETQYF
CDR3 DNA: TGTGCCAGCAGCTTAACAGGCGTAGGCGAGAAAGAGACCCAGTACTTC

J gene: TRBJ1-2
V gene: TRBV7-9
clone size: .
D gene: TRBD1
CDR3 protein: CASSFRDRGRDYGYTF
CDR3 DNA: TGTGCCAGCAGCTTCCGGGACAGGGGCCGAGACTATGGCTACACCTTC

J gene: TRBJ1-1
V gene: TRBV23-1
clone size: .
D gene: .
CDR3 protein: CASSRSETLGMTEAFF
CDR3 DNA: TGCGCCAGCAGTCGATCGGAAACGCTGGGTATGACTGAAGCTTTCTTT

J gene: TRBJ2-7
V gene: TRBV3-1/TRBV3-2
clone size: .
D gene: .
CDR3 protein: CASSLGTDSFYEQYF
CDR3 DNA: TGTGCCAGCAGCCTCGGGACCGACTCCTTCTACGAGCAGTACTTC

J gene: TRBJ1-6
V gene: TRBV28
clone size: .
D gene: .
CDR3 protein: CASSSLLRAYNSPLHF
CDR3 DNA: TGTGCCAGCAGTTCCCTCCTGCGTGCCTATAATTCACCCCTCCACTTT

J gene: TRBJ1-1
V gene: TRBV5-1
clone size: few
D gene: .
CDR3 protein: CASSLDRAMNTEAFF
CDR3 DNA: TGCGCCAGCAGCTTGGACAGGGCCATGAACACTGAAGCTTTCTTT

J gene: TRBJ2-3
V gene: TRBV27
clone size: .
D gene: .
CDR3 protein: CASSLGLGKNTQYF
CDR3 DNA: TGTGCCAGCAGTTTAGGGTTAGGGAAGAATACGCAGTATTTT

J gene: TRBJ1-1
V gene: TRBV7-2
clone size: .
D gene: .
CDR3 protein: CASSTYALTFF
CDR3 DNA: TGTGCCAGCAGCACGTACGCCTTGACTTTCTTT

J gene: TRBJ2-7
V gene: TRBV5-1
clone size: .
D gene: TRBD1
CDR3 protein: CASSLGGQGGFVYEQYF
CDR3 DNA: TGCGCCAGCAGCTTAGGTGGACAGGGTGGTTTCGTCTACGAGCAGTACTTC

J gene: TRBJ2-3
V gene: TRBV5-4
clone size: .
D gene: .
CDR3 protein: CASSLELAGTQYF
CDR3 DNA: TGTGCCAGCAGCTTGGAGCTAGCTGGTACGCAGTATTTT

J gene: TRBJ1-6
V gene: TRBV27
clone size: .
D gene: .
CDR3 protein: CASTPDGRFSPLHF
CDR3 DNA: TGTGCCAGCACCCCAGACGGAAGATTCTCACCCCTCCACTTT

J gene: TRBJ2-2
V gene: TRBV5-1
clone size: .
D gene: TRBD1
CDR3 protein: CASSSGQPGELFF
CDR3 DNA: TGCGCCAGCAGCTCGGGACAGCCCGGGGAGCTGTTTTTT

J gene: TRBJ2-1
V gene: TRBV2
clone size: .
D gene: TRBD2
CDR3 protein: CASRRGLAEQGEQFF
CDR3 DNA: TGTGCCAGCAGGAGGGGACTAGCGGAACAAGGGGAGCAGTTCTTC

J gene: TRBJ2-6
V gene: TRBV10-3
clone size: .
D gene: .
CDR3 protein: CAISELGSGANVLTF
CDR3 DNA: TGTGCCATCAGTGAGTTGGGCTCTGGGGCCAACGTCCTGACTTTC

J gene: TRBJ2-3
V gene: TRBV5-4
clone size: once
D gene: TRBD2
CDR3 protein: CASSLELAGVTDTQYF
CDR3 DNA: TGTGCCAGCAGCTTGGAACTAGCGGGCGTCACAGATACGCAGTATTTT

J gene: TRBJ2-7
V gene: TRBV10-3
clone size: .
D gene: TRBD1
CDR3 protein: CAISGGGGYEQYF
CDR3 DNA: TGTGCCATCAGTGGAGGGGGCGGTTACGAGCAGTACTTC

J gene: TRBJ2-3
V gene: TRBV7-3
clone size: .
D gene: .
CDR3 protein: CASSPWGRTSTDTQYF
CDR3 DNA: TGTGCCAGCAGCCCGTGGGGTCGAACTAGCACAGATACGCAGTATTTT

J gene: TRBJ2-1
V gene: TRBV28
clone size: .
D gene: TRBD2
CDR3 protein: CASSVPGLAGAYRSYNEQFF
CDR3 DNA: TGTGCCAGCAGTGTCCCGGGACTAGCGGGAGCGTATAGATCCTACAATGAGCAGTTCTTC

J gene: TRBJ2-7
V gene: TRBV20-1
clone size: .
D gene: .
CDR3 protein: CSASTSEQYF
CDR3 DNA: TGCAGTGCTAGCACGTCGGAGCAGTACTTC

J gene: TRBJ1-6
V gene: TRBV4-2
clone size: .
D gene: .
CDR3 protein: CASSPSMQGNSPLHF
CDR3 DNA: TGTGCCAGCAGCCCAAGTATGCAGGGAAATTCACCCCTCCACTTT

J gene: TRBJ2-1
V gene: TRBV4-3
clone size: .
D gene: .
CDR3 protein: CASSQDGRRRSSYNEQFF
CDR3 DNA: TGCGCCAGCAGCCAAGATGGGAGGCGCCGGAGCTCCTACAATGAGCAGTTCTTC

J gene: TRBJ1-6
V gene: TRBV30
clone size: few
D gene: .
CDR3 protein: CAWSLEGHSPLHF
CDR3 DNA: TGTGCCTGGAGTTTGGAGGGGCATTCACCCCTCCACTTT

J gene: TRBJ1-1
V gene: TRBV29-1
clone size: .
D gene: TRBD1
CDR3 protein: CSLIKGAGGTEAFF
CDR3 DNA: TGCAGCCTAATAAAGGGAGCAGGGGGTACTGAAGCTTTCTTT

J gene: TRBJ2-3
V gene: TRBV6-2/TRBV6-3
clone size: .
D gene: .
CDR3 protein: CASSYSPRTDTQYF
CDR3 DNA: TGTGCCAGCAGTTATTCGCCCCGCACAGATACGCAGTATTTT

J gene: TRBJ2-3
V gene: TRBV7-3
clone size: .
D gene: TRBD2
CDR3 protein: CASSLAGGLRDTQYF
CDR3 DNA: TGTGCCAGCAGCTTAGCGGGGGGGCTTCGGGATACGCAGTATTTT

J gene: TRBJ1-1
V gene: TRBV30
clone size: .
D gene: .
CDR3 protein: CAIGAEAFF
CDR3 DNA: TGTGCGATCGGCGCTGAAGCTTTCTTT

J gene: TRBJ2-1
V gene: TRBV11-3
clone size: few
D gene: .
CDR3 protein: CASSLMVGSNEQFF
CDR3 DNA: TGTGCCAGCAGCTTAATGGTGGGTTCCAATGAGCAGTTCTTC

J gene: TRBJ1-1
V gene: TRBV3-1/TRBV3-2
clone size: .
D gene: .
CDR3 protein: CASSLNVGGWTEAFF
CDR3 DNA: TGTGCCAGCAGCCTTAACGTTGGGGGTTGGACTGAAGCTTTCTTT

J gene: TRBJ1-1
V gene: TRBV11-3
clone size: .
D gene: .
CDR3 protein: CASSLGPTGFEAFF
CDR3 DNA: TGTGCCAGCAGCTTAGGCCCCACCGGGTTTGAAGCTTTCTTT

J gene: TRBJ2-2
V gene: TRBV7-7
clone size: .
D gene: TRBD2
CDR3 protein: CASSLALAGGTGELFF
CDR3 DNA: TGTGCTAGCAGCTTAGCCCTAGCGGGAGGAACCGGGGAGCTGTTTTTT

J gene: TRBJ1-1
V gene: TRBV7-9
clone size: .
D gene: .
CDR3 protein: CASSLREWNTEAFF
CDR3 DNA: TGTGCCAGCAGCTTACGTGAGTGGAACACTGAAGCTTTCTTT

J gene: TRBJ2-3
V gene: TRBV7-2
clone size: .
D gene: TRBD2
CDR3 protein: CASSLAWDRASGGFTDTQYF
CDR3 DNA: TGTGCCAGCAGCTTAGCGTGGGACCGGGCTAGCGGGGGGTTCACAGATACGCAGTATTTT

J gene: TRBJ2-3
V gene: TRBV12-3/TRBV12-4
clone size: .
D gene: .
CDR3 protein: CATSHGTDTQYF
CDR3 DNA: TGTGCCACCTCACATGGCACAGATACGCAGTATTTT

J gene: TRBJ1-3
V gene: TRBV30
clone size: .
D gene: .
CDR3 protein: CAWSVRGLSTIYF
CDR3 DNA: TGTGCCTGGAGTGTACGCGGTTTGAGCACCATATATTTT

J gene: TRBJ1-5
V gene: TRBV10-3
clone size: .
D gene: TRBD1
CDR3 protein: CAIKTGDQPQHF
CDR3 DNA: TGTGCCATCAAAACAGGGGATCAGCCCCAGCATTTT

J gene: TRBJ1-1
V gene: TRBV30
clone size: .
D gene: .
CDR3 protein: CAWGRDEAFF
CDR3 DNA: TGTGCCTGGGGTAGGGATGAAGCTTTCTTT

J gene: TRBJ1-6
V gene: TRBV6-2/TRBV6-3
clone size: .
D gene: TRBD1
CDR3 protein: CASSYFGTGGDNSPLHF
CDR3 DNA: TGTGCCAGCAGTTACTTCGGGACAGGGGGCGATAATTCACCCCTCCACTTT

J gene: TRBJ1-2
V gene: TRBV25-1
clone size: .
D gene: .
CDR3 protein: CASSEFDRRKDPDKYTF
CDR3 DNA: TGTGCCAGCAGTGAATTCGACAGAAGAAAGGACCCGGACAAATACACCTTC

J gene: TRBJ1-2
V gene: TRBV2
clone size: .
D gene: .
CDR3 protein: CASSGQTLYNGYTF
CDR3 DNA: TGTGCCAGCAGTGGACAAACTCTATATAATGGCTACACCTTC

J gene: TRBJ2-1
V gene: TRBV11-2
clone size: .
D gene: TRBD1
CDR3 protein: CASSPDRANGNEQFF
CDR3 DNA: TGTGCCAGCAGCCCGGACAGGGCAAATGGCAATGAGCAGTTCTTC

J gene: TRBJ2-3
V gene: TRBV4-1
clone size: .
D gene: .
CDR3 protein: CASSQARAQGGDTQYF
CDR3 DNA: TGCGCCAGCAGCCAAGCCCGGGCCCAGGGGGGAGATACGCAGTATTTT